Listed here are 29 T cell receptor beta chains from one sample, sequenced in a study of T cells in Graves' hyperthyroidism and ophthalmopathy. RNA transcripts gave rise to amplified TCR beta CDR3 regions. RT-PCR in the first round (using the HTBI primer set) targeted the TCR CDR3. MiXCR, applied by TCRdb to the multiplex PCR reads, yields one record per CDR3 protein. Found here are 600,000 to 700,000 distinct CDR3 sequences, 14% to 15% of them singletons; the top ten hold roughly 4.5%. Sequenced: blood. The source of these receptors is a woman in her 40s with Graves' ophthalmopathy.

J is TRBJ1-3 and V is TRBV6-1; D ambiguous. The V and J ends lost 3 bases and 3 bases respectively, with 12 bases between them. Per germline, CDR1 MNHNS and CDR2 SASEGT. There are 15 residues in the CDR3. CDR3 residues: CASSDDRTNGNTIYF. Written as DNA, the CDR3 is TGTGCCAGCAGTGACGATAGGACGAATGGAAACACCATATATTTT.

This clonotype was found many times. V usage is TRBV28 and J usage is TRBJ2-7; D is unclear. The germline V and J ends were trimmed by 5 bases and 5 bases, with 10 bases remaining between them. The CDR3 has 12 amino acids. Germline V lookup: CDR1 MDHEN, CDR2 SYDVKM. CDR3 nucleotides: TGTGCCAGCAGTCCGGGTAGAGACGAGCAGTACTTC. Translated, it gives CASSPGRDEQYF. The full variable domain, in which reference TRBV28 and TRBJ2-7 provide the parts outside the CDR3, is DVKVTQSSRYLVKRTGEKVFLECVQDMDHENMFWYRQDPGLGLRLIYFSYDVKMKEKGDIPEGYSVSREKKERFSLILESASTNQTSMYLCASSPGRDEQYFGPGTRLTVT.

This clonotype occurred many times. V usage is TRBV7-8 and J usage is TRBJ2-7; D ambiguous. V gave up 4 bases and J gave up 5 bases, with 18 bases separating them. Germline V gene lookup returns CDR1 SGHVS and CDR2 FQNEAQ. This CDR3 is built from 15 residues. The CDR3 bases are TGTGCCAGCAGCTCTCGGTGGGCCACCGGAAACGAGCAGTACTTC. It translates to CASSSRWATGNEQYF.

The chain has TRBV7-8 and TRBJ2-6; the D gene is possibly TRBD2 (6 bases). The germline V gene encodes CDR1 SGHVS and CDR2 FQNEAQ. The CDR3 sequence is 16 residues long. Trimming pared 2 bases from V and 1 base from J, leaving 9 bases between. Here the CDR3 reads CASSLRGSSGANVLTF. In DNA, the CDR3 is TGTGCCAGCAGCTTACGGGGGTCTTCTGGGGCCAACGTCCTGACTTTC.

This clonotype was recorded many times. The J gene is TRBJ2-2, the V gene TRBV11-2, with 9 nucleotides matching TRBD2. The CDR3 extends over 16 amino acids. The germline CDR1 and CDR2 sequences are SGHAT and FQNNGV. V was clipped by 2 bases and J by 4 bases; unmatched bases: 5. CDR3 protein: CASSLLAGVSTGELFF. DNA of the CDR3: TGTGCCAGCAGCTTATTAGCGGGAGTTAGCACCGGGGAGCTGTTTTTT.

The chain uses TRBV5-5 and TRBJ2-4; 11 nucleotides match TRBD1. Germline CDR1 and CDR2: SGHKS and YYEKEE (reference sequence). This CDR3 has 15 residues. V lost 4 bases, J lost 5 bases, and 5 bases stayed unmatched. CDR3 bases: TGTGCCAGCAGCCCCAGGACAGGGGGCCAAAACATTCAGTACTTC. Translated, it gives CASSPRTGGQNIQYF.

This clonotype was counted only a few times. CDR3 loop: CSVGEGNGYTF. The CDR3 DNA follows: TGCAGCGTTGGGGAGGGAAATGGCTACACCTTC. The rearrangement uses TRBV29-1 and TRBJ1-2; the D is unclear. Germline CDR1 and CDR2: SQVTM and ANQGSEA. V lost 4 bases and J lost 6, with 9 bases in between. CDR3 length: 11 amino acids.

There are many counts of this clonotype. V is TRBV5-1 and J is TRBJ1-2, with TRBD1 matching 8 bases. CDR3 length: 13 amino acids. CDR1 and CDR2 from the germline V gene are SGHRS and YFSETQ. Trimming removed 4 bases from V and 7 bases from J; junction bases left unmatched: 6. The CDR3 sequence is CASSPDRGGGYTF. The DNA of the CDR3 is TGCGCCAGCAGCCCCGACAGGGGTGGTGGCTACACCTTC.

The chain uses TRBV20-1 and TRBJ2-7; 9 positions match TRBD2. The CDR3 runs to 15 residues. Trimming cost V 1 base and J 5 bases; bases outside gene matches: 9. CDR1 and CDR2 (germline): DFQATT, SNEGSKA (reference sequence). The CDR3 loop reads CSARVPGLAGHEQYF. The CDR3 DNA reads as TGCAGTGCTAGAGTACCGGGACTAGCAGGCCACGAGCAGTACTTC.

The rearrangement joins TRBV4-2 to TRBJ2-2, with 8 bases matching TRBD2. The CDR3 contains 16 residues. V was clipped by 1 base and J by 4 bases; unmatched bases: 5. Germline V gene lookup returns CDR1 LGHNA and CDR2 YNFKEQ. The CDR3 loop reads CASSQGIGTSTGELFF. CDR3 DNA: TGTGCCAGCAGCCAAGGTATAGGGACTAGCACCGGGGAGCTGTTTTTT.

This clonotype was found many times. The V and J genes are TRBV11-2 and TRBJ2-6; D not certain. The V gene's germline CDR1 is SGHAT and CDR2 FQNNGV. The CDR3 loop spans 13 amino acids. Trimming stripped 7 bases from V and 2 bases from J, with 6 bases between. The CDR3 sequence is CASTQTGANVLTF. CDR3 sequence (DNA): TGTGCCAGCACCCAGACTGGGGCCAACGTCCTGACTTTC. Together with reference TRBV11-2 and TRBJ2-6, the CDR3 gives the full variable domain: EAGVAQSPRYKIIEKRQSVAFWCNPISGHATLYWYQQILGQGPKLLIQFQNNGVVDDSQLPKDRFSAERLKGVDSTLKIQPAKLEDSAVYLCASTQTGANVLTFGAGSRLTVL.

This clonotype occurred many times. This chain connects TRBV27 to TRBJ1-1, with 7 bases matching TRBD1. V was clipped by 3 bases and J by 11 bases; unmatched bases: 9. The CDR3 sequence is 13 residues long. The germline gives CDR1 MNHEY, CDR2 SMNVEV (reference sequence). CDR3 sequence reads: CASSFSVTGLAFF. CDR3 sequence (DNA): TGTGCCAGCAGTTTCTCCGTGACAGGGCTGGCTTTCTTT.

In this sample, this clonotype turned up many times. The rearrangement links TRBV2 to TRBJ1-1; 9 nucleotides align to TRBD1. The junction had 9 bases not matched to a gene; V was cut back by 7 bases and J by 9 bases. The CDR3 length is 13 residues. Germline CDR1 is SNHLY and CDR2 is FYNNEI. This CDR3 is CASTPTGTGKAFF. The CDR3 DNA is TGTGCCAGCACCCCGACCGGGACAGGGAAAGCTTTCTTT.

This clonotype has a count of ten or more. The CDR3 spells CSARVGGVNTEAFF. The CDR3 DNA follows: TGCAGTGCTAGGGTCGGCGGCGTGAACACTGAAGCTTTCTTT. This chain joins TRBV20-1 and TRBJ1-1; D is unresolved. The CDR3 covers 14 residues. The V gene lost 3 bases and the J gene lost 0 bases, with 11 bases spanning the gap. Per the germline V gene, CDR1 is DFQATT and CDR2 is SNEGSKA (reference sequence).

This clonotype was seen repeatedly, ten times or more. The chain has TRBV30 and TRBJ1-3; no clear D. V lost 4 bases to trimming and J lost 0 bases, with 13 bases between them. The CDR3 runs to 15 residues. CDR1 is GTSNPN, CDR2 SVGIG, per germline (reference sequence). The CDR3 bases are TGTGCCTGGAAGGACTACTCCGACTCTGGAAACACCATATATTTT. Translation: CAWKDYSDSGNTIYF.

This clonotype was seen ten or more times. The J gene is TRBJ1-1, the V gene TRBV6-5; no definite D call. Germline V gene data show CDR1 as MNHEY and CDR2 as SVGAGI. The CDR3 contains 14 residues. The V gene lost 8 bases and the J gene lost 1 base, with 14 bases spanning the gap. This CDR3 reads CASEGNSRNTEAFF. The CDR3 bases are TGTGCCAGCGAGGGTAACAGCAGGAACACTGAAGCTTTCTTT.

The genes are TRBV6-2 or TRBV6-3 and TRBJ2-2, with 8 bases lining up with TRBD2. The CDR3 contains 18 residues. Germline assignment: CDR1 MNHEY and CDR2 SVGEGT. J was trimmed by 1 base and V by 7 bases; bases with no gene match: 14. CDR3 loop: CASIRGVAGLVNTGELFF. Written as DNA, the CDR3 is TGTGCCAGCATCCGGGGGGTAGCGGGACTGGTGAACACCGGGGAGCTGTTTTTT.

This clonotype was recorded many times. V and J are TRBV28 and TRBJ2-5; D is perhaps TRBD1 or TRBD2 (5 bases each). Germline assignment: CDR1 MDHEN and CDR2 SYDVKM. V lost 6 bases and J lost 9, with 17 bases in between. The CDR3 sequence is 13 residues long. CDR3 DNA sequence: TGTGCCAGCAGCATACTGGGACGGCCGGCCCAGTACTTC. It encodes CASSILGRPAQYF.

The chain links TRBV28 to TRBJ1-2, with a weak D call TRBD1 (6 bases). The CDR3 is 13 amino acids. Germline values: CDR1 MDHEN, CDR2 SYDVKM. V was shortened by 7 bases and J by 4 bases, with 13 bases between the two germline ends. CDR3 DNA sequence: TGTGCCAGCATTTCGACAGGACGCTATGGCTACACCTTC. Translated, it gives CASISTGRYGYTF.

In this sample, this clonotype turned up many times. CDR3 coding DNA: TGTGCCAGCAGTTGGGACCAGGGTTACGAGCAGTACTTC. This codes for CASSWDQGYEQYF. The chain carries TRBV27 and TRBJ2-7; D possibly matches TRBD1 or TRBD2 (5 bases each). Deletions cut 4 bases from V and 4 bases from J, with 11 bases between. Germline V gene sequence: CDR1 MNHEY, CDR2 SMNVEV (reference sequence). CDR3 size: 13 residues.

This clonotype showed up many times. The chain recombines TRBV12-3 or TRBV12-4 with TRBJ1-2; no definite D call. This CDR3 is built from 12 residues. V gave up 6 bases and J gave up 3 bases, with 8 bases separating them. This chain's CDR3 is CASRSRDYGYTF. The CDR3 bases are TGTGCCAGCAGGTCAAGGGACTATGGCTACACCTTC.

The chain employs TRBV19 and TRBJ1-2, with TRBD1 identical over 8 bases. CDR3 size: 17 residues. The V gene's germline CDR1 is LNHDA and CDR2 SQIVND (reference sequence). Unmatched junction bases numbered 13, after V lost 4 bases and J lost 3 bases. CDR3 sequence (DNA): TGTGCCAGTAGTAATCGCGGGGGGACAGGATCCCACTATGGCTACACCTTC. Translated: CASSNRGGTGSHYGYTF.

This clonotype came up many times. The chain links TRBV12-3 or TRBV12-4 to TRBJ1-2; tentative D call: TRBD1 (5 bases). This CDR3 contains 15 residues. With 3 bases removed from V and 2 bases from J, the gap between germline ends came to 13 bases. The CDR3: CASSLRGRSNYGYTF. The DNA of the CDR3 is TGTGCCAGCAGTTTGCGGGGCAGGTCGAACTATGGCTACACCTTC.

This chain connects TRBV7-3 to TRBJ2-2, with D uncertain. In germline, CDR1 is SGHTA, CDR2 FQGTGA. CDR3 length: 15 residues. V shed 2 bases and J shed 5 bases, with 12 bases lying between them. The CDR3 protein is CASSLQAGETGELFF. The CDR3, as DNA: TGTGCCAGCAGCTTACAGGCTGGGGAAACCGGGGAGCTGTTTTTT.

This clonotype was seen ten or more times. This chain joins TRBV6-5 and TRBJ1-2, with D possibly matching TRBD1 (5 bases). Germline assignment: CDR1 MNHEY and CDR2 SVGAGI. The CDR3 runs to 14 residues. V lost 1 base to trimming and J lost 5 bases, with 11 bases between them. The CDR3 loop reads CASSYFATDYGYTF. CDR3 DNA: TGTGCCAGCAGTTACTTCGCGACAGATTATGGCTACACCTTC.

To note about this clonotype: An end of the junction differs from the germline gene, which may be a read error. The rearrangement uses TRBV12-3 or TRBV12-4 and TRBJ2-7, with TRBD1 identical over 9 bases. CDR3 length equals 15 residues. The CDR3 nucleotides are TGTGCCAGCAGTTTTAATCCGGGACAGGGTTACGGGCAGTACTTC. This translates into CASSFNPGQGYGQYF.

The chain combines TRBV6-2 or TRBV6-3 with TRBJ1-2, with a weak D call TRBD1 (6 bases). The CDR3 is 15 amino acids. The germline V gene has CDR1 MNHEY and CDR2 SVGEGT. V lost 0 bases, J lost 8 bases, and 16 bases lay in between. CDR3 DNA: TGTGCCAGCAGTTACTCGGGAAAACAGGGTGAAGGCTACACCTTC. It translates to CASSYSGKQGEGYTF.

The sample holds many counts of this clonotype. Germline and junction disagree at one end, which may indicate a read error. V and J are TRBV28 and TRBJ2-7; TRBD2 agrees at 10 bases. Germline values: CDR1 MDHEN, CDR2 SYDVKM. The CDR3 length is 12 residues. For the CDR3, the DNA is TGTGCCAGCAGTTTCCCTAGCGGGAGAGTTTTCTTC. The encoded protein is CASSFPSGRVFF.

A few counts support this clonotype. The chain has TRBV5-1 and TRBJ2-5; 7 bases are shared with TRBD1. Germline trimming cut 0 bases from V and 3 bases from J; bases unmatched to any gene: 8. The CDR3 extends over 16 amino acids. Germline-derived CDR1 and CDR2 are SGHRS and YFSETQ. CDR3 nucleotides: TGCGCCAGCAGCTTGGGTCGTCCCGGGACAGAAGAGACCCAGTACTTC. Translation gives CASSLGRPGTEETQYF.